This TCR beta chain was obtained from a study of cytomegalovirus exposure and HLA in healthy donors (dated by TCRdb to about 2017). For the study in its entirety: According to an earlier analysis of around 600 of the donors, about 179 million T cells yielded 90 million to 130 million unique TCR beta sequences and about 300 Gb of sequence data. An early release that covered about 640 HLA-typed donors contained approximately 320 gigabases of sequencing data and around 85 million unique TCR sequences. Of the 398 genotyped donors, 81% fell in the genetic ancestry cluster associated with self-reported Caucasian donors. The aim of the study was to test whether cataloging public T cell receptors could identify signatures of past pathogen exposure. The study profiled the T cell repertoires of under 700 subjects by immunosequencing and related them to cytomegalovirus serostatus. In addition to the first cohort of 666 subjects, a separate validation cohort of approximately 110 different subjects was used. The study combined high-throughput TCR immunosequencing, statistical association of individual TCRs with disease status, and machine learning to predict cytomegalovirus infection status. A later analysis re-analyzed previously published TCR beta repertoires from approximately 670 donors and added high-resolution HLA genotyping to study TCR occurrence patterns. Rather than using new phenotypic data, the later analysis identified candidate immune exposures from TCR beta sequences and from how often those sequences occurred across donors. To decide whether each TCR beta V gene segment behaved as functional or pseudogenic, an earlier analysis of nearly 600 of the donors relied on high-throughput TCR beta sequencing. Donor age, sex, ethnicity and CMV serostatus were compiled together with the repertoire data. A later genetic analysis used genome-wide SNP genotypes for about 65% of the 666 donors, treating that subset as a discovery cohort. Every discovery cohort repertoire had been produced on one sequencing platform. Both class I and class II loci were covered by HLA typing, at four-digit resolution. The number of typed donors differed by locus: about 620-630 for A, B, C, DRB1 and DQB1; 500 to 550 for DQA1; 600 to 610 for DPA1; and around 470 for DPB1. Roughly five DR-DQ haplotypes were handled as single units for association and clustering because linkage in the cohort was strong. Among over 350 genotyped donors of the cohort, an average of around 240,000 unique TCR beta nucleotide sequences were sequenced per donor, roughly a sixth of them non-productive. Paper-wide results and their limitations: A further reported finding was that TCR beta sequences accurately predicted the HLA-A and HLA-B alleles for most subjects in the first cohort. Across donors, most TCR sequences were observed very rarely, whereas some public TCRs were present in many individuals. In a later analysis, the rate of TCR association differed among HLA loci, with DRB1 alleles having the most associated TCRs and HLA-C alleles having the fewest. This cohort had only TCR beta chains sequenced, and the lack of alpha or paired-chain data limited which features could be detected. For the cohort, immune exposure information was limited to CMV serostatus. Over 15 rarely observed V segments, including chromosome 9 orphons, were excluded from the earlier analysis of a few hundred of the donors because counts were too low. A later genetic analysis reported fewer N-insertions in productive TCRs among donors in an Asian-associated ancestry cluster than the roughly 640-donor mean. Cytomegalovirus status was reported to be diagnosed by the classifier with high specificity and sensitivity in both the original and validation cohorts. The study gave a list of 150 to 200 TCR beta chains associated with cytomegalovirus. Because HLA typing was unavailable for some donors at each locus, only the typed subset was used in association tests. A later genetic analysis associated a missense DCLRE1C variant with V-gene and J-gene trimming of TCR beta chains, and an independent cohort replicated the association. In an earlier analysis of about 600 of the donors, most TCR beta V segments appeared in productive rearrangements about 90% or about 30% of the time, broadly matching IMGT annotations. Sequencing depth was assumed to be roughly uniform across donors in the presence/absence analyses, though that assumption may not hold. Some IMGT-functional V segments, including TRBV6-2 and TRBV6-3, could not be told apart with the 87-base-pair reads, so those segments were excluded. In a later analysis, HLA-associated TCR beta chains showed more clonal expansion and lower generation probabilities than non-associated chains that were equally common. In a later analysis, most CMV-associated TCR beta chains were found to appear HLA-restricted, with HLA associations seemingly driven largely by CMV exposure. When HLA alleles, especially DR and DQ, strongly co-occurred, TCR associations were difficult to assign to individual alleles. A later analysis reported that several top co-occurrence clusters appeared linked to parvovirus B19, influenza, CMV and Epstein-Barr virus. The sequencing pipeline was judged likely to have produced a cluster of highly shared sequence variants as a technical artifact. In a later analysis, some 17,000 TCR beta sequences were associated with specific HLA alleles at a false discovery rate of 0.05. Linkage disequilibrium might explain the correlated functional status among segregating V segments, but an unknown experimental factor could not be ruled out. In vitro tests confirmed that a few of the cytomegalovirus-associated TCR beta chains recognize cytomegalovirus antigens. It was suggested by the authors that the approach could potentially be generalized to other disease states and immunological phenotypes.

With respect to this clone: Its antigen is unknown. Within one base of it there is no much larger clone, and no base qualities were kept.

V ends up 4 bases short and J 3 bases short, with an unmatched junction base count of 4. The CDR3 starts with the cysteine, ends with the phenylalanine, and has 15 residues. Just the 45-base CDR3 DNA is kept, in frame starting at base 1. Per the germline V gene, SGHRS is the CDR1 and YFSETQ is the CDR2. Libraries came from the immunoSEQ multiplex PCR assay. For the multiplex PCR, a mixture combining 60 forward primers for TCR Vbeta segments and 13 reverse primers for TCR Jbeta segments was used. A multiplex PCR assay on genomic DNA amplified the CDR3 region of rearranged TCR beta genes. Amplified TCR beta libraries were sequenced as 87-base-pair reads on the Illumina HiSeq System. Turning to the authors' computational methods: In a later analysis, roughly 80 million unique TCR beta chains were counted across the 500 to 850 repertoires, and about 10 million of these chains were shared by at least two donors. To remove PCR and sequencing errors, raw reads were error-corrected and collapsed into unique sequences using a nearest-neighbor algorithm that merged closely related sequences. V, D and J gene segments were assigned by aligning CDR3 sequences to IMGT reference sequences. For a sequence to be retained, at least a six-nucleotide match to both a V gene segment and a J gene segment was required. Rearrangements were called productive when the CDR3 lacked stop codons and stayed in frame with V and J; all others were non-productive. CDR3 was defined by IMGT convention, running from the second conserved V-encoded cysteine to the conserved J-encoded phenylalanine. Sequences without an unambiguous match to a single V gene segment were excluded from the earlier analysis of several hundred of the donors. An earlier analysis of 550 to 650 of the donors classified V segments as functional when productive rearrangements were above 56.7% and as segregating when the standard deviation between donors was above 5%. To diagnose cytomegalovirus status from the catalog of TCR beta chain sequences, a statistical classification framework was built. V and J gene assignment, in a later analysis, came from comparing TCR nucleotide sequences with IMGT/GENE-DB human TR gene sequences. The TCRdist pipeline was used in a later analysis to assign CDR3 sequences and most-parsimonious VDJ recombination scenarios. A later analysis defined each TCR beta chain by its CDR3 amino acid sequence plus V-gene family, and excluded reads lacking a unique V-gene family. In a later analysis, 450 to 600 highly shared, low-generation-probability nucleotide sequences were removed to address suspected cross-contamination and a sequencing artifact. In a later analysis, a clonal expansion index was calculated for each public chain from normalized within-repertoire ranks of inferred template counts. A later analysis computed generation probabilities with a VDJ recombination model fitted to out-of-frame rearrangements, and checked the results against IGoR. A later analysis scored TCR-TCR, TCR-HLA and TCR-CMV co-occurrence with hypergeometric tests, applying a repertoire-size bias correction to TCR pairs. False discovery rates were estimated in a later analysis by permuting HLA or CMV assignments 20 times. A later analysis grouped co-occurring TCRs with DBSCAN, adding TCRdist sequence similarity when clustering within HLA-allele-positive subsets. For co-occurrence clustering, repertoires with fewer than 30,000 or more than 120,000 public chains were excluded, along with roughly five repertoires with anomalous nucleotide sharing. The table comes from immuneACCESS by way of TCRdb, which keeps in-frame sequences with V and J called. Part of the clones is missing from these tables; in studies checked, under half for an unresolved V gene and the rest for unknown reasons. The V and J calls and clone size are taken from that table; D and trimming were inferred from the DNA. The sample data list about 120,000 clones, and 81% of these were observed just once. The ten most abundant clones make up about 1.8% of the sample.

The cohort consisted of hundreds of healthy bone marrow donors. All cohort members were sampled while nominally healthy, although unrecorded immune exposures were likely present. The donor tested CMV seronegative, placing the donor among the 352 seronegative members of the cohort. Every donor gave a peripheral blood sample, and the peripheral blood mononuclear cells from that sample were used for TCR beta sequencing. Genomic DNA was extracted from the blood cell samples with the Qiagen DNeasy Blood Extraction Kit. This clonotype was sampled from a young man in good health and CMV-seronegative. The sequence is built from TRBV5-1 and TRBJ2-1, with 10 bases aligning to TRBD1. Sequences were obtained from PBMCs. For the CDR3, the sequence is CASSPTGGSYNEQFF. The base sequence is TGCGCCAGCAGCCCGACAGGGGGCAGCTACAATGAGCAGTTCTTC.